Included here is one T cell receptor (beta chain) sequence, with context. Its antigen remains unidentified. The sample is drawn from a study of Ad26.COV2.S vaccination and SARS-CoV-2 variants. Stated treatment: some 19 received Ad26.COV2.S at low or high dose, single or two shots; 5 received placebo; per-sample allocation not given. The samples date from day 63 after the first vaccine or placebo injection. Boston hosted the donor, who was an adult aged 18-55 years. The CDR3 has 15 amino acids. Looked up from germline, CDR1 is MNHEY and CDR2 is SMNVEV (reference sequence). V lost 1 base and J lost 1, with 8 bases in between. The protocol was immunoSEQ multiplex PCR, while the TCRdb copy is restricted to in-frame clones and leaves out a portion. Here the sample spans 440,000 or so clones, around 91% being singletons. The study's findings and limits: Placebo recipients had lower spike-specific TCR breadth than vaccine recipients.

V usage is TRBV27 and J usage is TRBJ2-1; D remains ambiguous. This sample comprised peripheral blood, obtained in a trial of Ad26.COV2.S vaccine versus placebo. The TCR was taken from a person aged 18-65 years who received the Ad26.COV2.S COVID-19 vaccine or a placebo. CDR3 region: CASSLYPGSYNEQFF. The CDR3 DNA follows: TGTGCCAGCAGTTTATACCCTGGGTCCTACAATGAGCAGTTCTTC.